Detailed here is one TCR beta chain. Its matching antigen is unknown. The record originates from a study of cytomegalovirus exposure and HLA in healthy donors. Overall study findings and caveats: Among TCR beta chains, those listed as cytomegalovirus-associated numbered about 160. That first-cohort TCR clusters tended to co-occur in the 100 to 150 validation repertoires was found in a later analysis. Most observed TCR sequences were rare, whereas some public TCRs were detected in many donors. A few CMV-associated chains were confirmed in vitro to be specific for CMV antigens.

The ends lost 6 bases at V and 2 bases at J; junction bases unmatched: 1. Germline V lookup: CDR1 MDHEN, CDR2 SYDVKM. There are 13 residues in the CDR3. The repertoire was sequenced with immunoSEQ multiplex PCR; TCRdb's copy has only in-frame clones and lacks some. The sample includes about 110,000 clones, about 88% seen only once; the top ten take about 2%. The rearrangement joins TRBV28 to TRBJ1-2; TRBD1 matches 9 bases. Source material: PBMCs. This receptor was taken from a woman between 18 and 29 years old in good health and CMV-seronegative. The CDR3 nucleotides read TGTGCCAGCAGGACAGGGGGGAACTATGGCTACACCTTC. Translated: CASRTGGNYGYTF.